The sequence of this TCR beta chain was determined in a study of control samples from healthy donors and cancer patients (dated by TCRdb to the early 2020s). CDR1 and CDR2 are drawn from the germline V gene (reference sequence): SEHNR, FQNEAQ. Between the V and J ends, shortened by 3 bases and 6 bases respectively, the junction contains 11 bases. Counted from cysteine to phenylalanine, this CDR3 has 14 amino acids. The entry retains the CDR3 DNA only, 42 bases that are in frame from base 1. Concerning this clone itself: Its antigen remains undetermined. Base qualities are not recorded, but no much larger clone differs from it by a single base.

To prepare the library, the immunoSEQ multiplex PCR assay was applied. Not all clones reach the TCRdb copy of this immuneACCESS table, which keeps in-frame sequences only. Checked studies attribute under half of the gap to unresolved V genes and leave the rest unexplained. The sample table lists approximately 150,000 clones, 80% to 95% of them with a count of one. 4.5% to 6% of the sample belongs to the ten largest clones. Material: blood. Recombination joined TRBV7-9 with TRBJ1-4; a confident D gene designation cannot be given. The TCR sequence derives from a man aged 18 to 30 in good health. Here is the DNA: TGTGCCAGCAGCTTTATAGATTGGGATGAAAAACTGTTTTTT. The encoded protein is CASSFIDWDEKLFF. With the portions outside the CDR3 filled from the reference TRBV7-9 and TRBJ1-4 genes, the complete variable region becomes DTGVSQNPRHKITKRGQNVTFRCDPISEHNRLYWYRQTLGQGPEFLTYFQNEAQLEKSRLLSDRFSAERPKGSFSTLEIQRTEQGDSAMYLCASSFIDWDEKLFFGSGTQLSVL.